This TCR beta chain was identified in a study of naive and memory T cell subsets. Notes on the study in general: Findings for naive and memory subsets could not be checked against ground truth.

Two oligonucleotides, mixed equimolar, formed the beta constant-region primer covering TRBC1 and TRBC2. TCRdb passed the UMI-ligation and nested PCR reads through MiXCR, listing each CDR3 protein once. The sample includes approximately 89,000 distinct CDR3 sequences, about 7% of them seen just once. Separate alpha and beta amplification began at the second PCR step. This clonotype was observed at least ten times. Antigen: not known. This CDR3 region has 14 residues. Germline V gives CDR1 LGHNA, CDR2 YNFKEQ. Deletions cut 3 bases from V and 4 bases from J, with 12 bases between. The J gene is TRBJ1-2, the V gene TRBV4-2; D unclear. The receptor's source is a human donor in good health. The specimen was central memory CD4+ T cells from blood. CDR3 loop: CASSQGKVGYGYTF. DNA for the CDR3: TGTGCCAGCAGCCAGGGGAAGGTGGGCTATGGCTACACCTTC.